This T cell receptor (beta chain) emerged from a study of blood T cell repertoires in COVID-19. Clones were sequenced by immunoSEQ multiplex PCR, and TCRdb holds only the in-frame ones, with some missing. The table includes fewer than 250,000 clones, 84% detected once. This TCR came from a middle-aged woman who had recovered from COVID-19. The sequencing sample was made of PBMCs or T cells enriched from blood (not recorded which).

In DNA, the CDR3 is TGCGCCAGCAGCCAAGGGACAGCAACTAATGAAAAACTGTTTTTT. Its translation: CASSQGTATNEKLFF. The V gene is TRBV4-1, the J gene TRBJ1-4; TRBD1 might be the D (6 bases). The germline gives CDR1 MGHRA, CDR2 YSYEKL. V lost 1 base and J 0 bases, leaving 6 bases between the germline ends. The length of the CDR3 is 15 residues.